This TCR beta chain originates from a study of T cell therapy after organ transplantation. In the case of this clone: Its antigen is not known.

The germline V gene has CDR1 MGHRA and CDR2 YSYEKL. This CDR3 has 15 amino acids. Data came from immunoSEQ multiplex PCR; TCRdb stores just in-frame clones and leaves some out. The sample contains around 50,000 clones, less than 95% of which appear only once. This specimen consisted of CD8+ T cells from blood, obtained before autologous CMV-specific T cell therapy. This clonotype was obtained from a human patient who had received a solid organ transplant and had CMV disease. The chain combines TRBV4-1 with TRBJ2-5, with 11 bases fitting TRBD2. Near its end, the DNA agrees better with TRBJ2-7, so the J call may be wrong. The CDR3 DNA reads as TGCGCCAGCAGCCGTAGCGGGAGGGCCCCTCCCGAGCAGTACTTC. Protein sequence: CASSRSGRAPPEQYF.